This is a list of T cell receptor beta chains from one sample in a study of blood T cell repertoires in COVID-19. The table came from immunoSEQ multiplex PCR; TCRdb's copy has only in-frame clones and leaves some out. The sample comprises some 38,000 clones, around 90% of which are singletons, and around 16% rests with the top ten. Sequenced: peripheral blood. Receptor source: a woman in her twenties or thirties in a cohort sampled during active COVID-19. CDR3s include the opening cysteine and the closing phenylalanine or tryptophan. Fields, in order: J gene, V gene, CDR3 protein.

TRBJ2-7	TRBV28	CASSSPVQWGTYEQYF
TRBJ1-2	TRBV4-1	CASSHPGQVYGYTF
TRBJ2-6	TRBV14	CASSQSGQLTSGANVLTF
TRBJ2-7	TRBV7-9	CASSLGLAGKFSYEQYF
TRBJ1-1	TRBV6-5	CASSAKNRNTEAFF
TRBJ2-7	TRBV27	CASSSRTGFYEQYF
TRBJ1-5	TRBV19	CASSNTGWGGNQPQHF
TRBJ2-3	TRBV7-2	CASSLQGLAADTQYF
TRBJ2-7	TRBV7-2	CASSLGAVTVPYEQYF
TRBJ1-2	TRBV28	CASSSLTHRGDGYTF
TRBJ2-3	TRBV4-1	CASSPGEGGTDTQYF
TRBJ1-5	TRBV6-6	CASSYSGQGNQPQHF
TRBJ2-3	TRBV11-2	CASSLDRWASGRASTDTQYF
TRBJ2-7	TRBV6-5	CATVGQSSYEQYF
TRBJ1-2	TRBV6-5	CASSYSPGVYGYTF
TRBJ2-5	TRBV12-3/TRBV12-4	CASSVNRGGTQYF
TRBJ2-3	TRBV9	CASSPPGLALPDTQYF
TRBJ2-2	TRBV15	CATSRAGGYTGELFF
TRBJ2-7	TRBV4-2	CASSQVATAKAPYEQYF
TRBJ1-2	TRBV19	CASSSRDQGRGGYTF
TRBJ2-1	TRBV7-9	CASSPLALFRNEQFF
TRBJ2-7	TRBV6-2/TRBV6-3	CASSYTRTGAYEQYF